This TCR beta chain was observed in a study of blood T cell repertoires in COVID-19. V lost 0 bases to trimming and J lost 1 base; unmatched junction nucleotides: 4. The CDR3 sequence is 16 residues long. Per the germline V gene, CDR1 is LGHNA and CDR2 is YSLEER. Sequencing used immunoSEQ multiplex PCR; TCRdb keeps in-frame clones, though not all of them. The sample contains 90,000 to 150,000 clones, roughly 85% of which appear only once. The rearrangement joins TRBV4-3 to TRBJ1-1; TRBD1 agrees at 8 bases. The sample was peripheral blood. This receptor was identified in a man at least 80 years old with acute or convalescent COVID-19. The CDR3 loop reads CASSQDPGTGNTEAFF. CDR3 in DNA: TGCGCCAGCAGCCAAGATCCTGGGACAGGGAACACTGAAGCTTTCTTT.